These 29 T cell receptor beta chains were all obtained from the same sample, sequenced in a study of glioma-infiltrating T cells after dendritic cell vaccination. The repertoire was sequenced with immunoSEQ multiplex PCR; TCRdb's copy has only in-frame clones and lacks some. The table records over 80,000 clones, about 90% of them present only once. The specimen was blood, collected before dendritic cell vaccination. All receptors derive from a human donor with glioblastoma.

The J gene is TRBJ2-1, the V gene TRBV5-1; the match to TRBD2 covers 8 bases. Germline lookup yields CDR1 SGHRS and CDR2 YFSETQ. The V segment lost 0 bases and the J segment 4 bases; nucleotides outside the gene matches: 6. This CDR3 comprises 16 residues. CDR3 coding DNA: TGCGCCAGCAGCTTGGCGGCGGGGGGAGAGTACAATGAGCAGTTCTTC. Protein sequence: CASSLAAGGEYNEQFF.

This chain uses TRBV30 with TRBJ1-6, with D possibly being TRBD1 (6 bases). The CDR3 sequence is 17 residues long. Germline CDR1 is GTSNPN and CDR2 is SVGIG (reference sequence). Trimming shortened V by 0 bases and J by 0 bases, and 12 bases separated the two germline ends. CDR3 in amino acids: CAWSVAGASSYNSPLHF. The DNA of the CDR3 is TGTGCCTGGAGTGTCGCAGGGGCGAGCTCCTATAATTCACCCCTCCACTTT.

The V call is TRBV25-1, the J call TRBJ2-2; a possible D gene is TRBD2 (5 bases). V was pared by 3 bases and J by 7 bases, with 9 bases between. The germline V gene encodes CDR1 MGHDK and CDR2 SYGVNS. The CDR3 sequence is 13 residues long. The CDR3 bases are TGTGCCAGCAGTGATCCGGGGAGCGGGGAGCTGTTTTTT. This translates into CASSDPGSGELFF.

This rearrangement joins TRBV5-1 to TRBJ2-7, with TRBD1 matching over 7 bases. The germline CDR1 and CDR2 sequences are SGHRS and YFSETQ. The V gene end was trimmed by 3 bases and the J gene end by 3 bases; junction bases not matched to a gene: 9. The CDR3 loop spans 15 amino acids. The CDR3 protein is CASSSPDRNLYEQYF. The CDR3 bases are TGCGCCAGCAGCTCCCCGGACAGGAATCTCTACGAGCAGTACTTC.

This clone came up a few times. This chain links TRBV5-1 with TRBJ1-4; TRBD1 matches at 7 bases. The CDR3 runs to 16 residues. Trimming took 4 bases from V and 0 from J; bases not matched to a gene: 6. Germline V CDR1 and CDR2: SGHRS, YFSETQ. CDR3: CASSAGQPATNEKLFF. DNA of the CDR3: TGCGCCAGCAGCGCGGGACAGCCTGCAACTAATGAAAAACTGTTTTTT.

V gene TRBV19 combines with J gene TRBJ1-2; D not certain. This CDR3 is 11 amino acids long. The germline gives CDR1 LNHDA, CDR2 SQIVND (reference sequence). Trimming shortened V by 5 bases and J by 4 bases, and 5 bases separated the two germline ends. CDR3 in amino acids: CASSEGYGYTF. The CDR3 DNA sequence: TGTGCCAGTAGTGAGGGCTATGGCTACACCTTC.

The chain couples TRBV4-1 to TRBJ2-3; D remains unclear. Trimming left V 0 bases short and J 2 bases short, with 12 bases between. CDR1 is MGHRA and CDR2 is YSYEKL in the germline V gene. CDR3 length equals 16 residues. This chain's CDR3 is CASSQEESLSTDTQYF. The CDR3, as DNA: TGCGCCAGCAGCCAAGAAGAAAGCCTCTCCACAGATACGCAGTATTTT.

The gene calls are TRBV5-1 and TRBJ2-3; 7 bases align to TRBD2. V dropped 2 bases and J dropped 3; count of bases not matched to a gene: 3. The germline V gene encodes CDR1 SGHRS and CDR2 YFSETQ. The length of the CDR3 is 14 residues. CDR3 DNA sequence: TGCGCCAGCAGCTTAAGCGGGGTAACAGATACGCAGTATTTT. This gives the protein CASSLSGVTDTQYF.

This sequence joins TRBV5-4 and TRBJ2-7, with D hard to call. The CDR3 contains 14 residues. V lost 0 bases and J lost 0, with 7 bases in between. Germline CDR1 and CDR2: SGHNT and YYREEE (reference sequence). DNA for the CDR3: TGTGCCAGCAGCTTGGGCTTCAGCTCCTACGAGCAGTACTTC. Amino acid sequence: CASSLGFSSYEQYF.

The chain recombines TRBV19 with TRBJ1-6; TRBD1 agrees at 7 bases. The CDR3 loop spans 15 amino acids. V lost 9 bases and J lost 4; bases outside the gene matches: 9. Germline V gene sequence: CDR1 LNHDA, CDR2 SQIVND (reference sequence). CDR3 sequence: CASRDRGLYNSPLHF. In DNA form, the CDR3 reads TGTGCCAGCCGGGACAGAGGATTATATAATTCACCCCTCCACTTT.

This CDR3 is CASSDRRNAREKLFF. As DNA, the CDR3 is TGTGCCAGCAGTGACAGACGGAACGCGAGGGAAAAACTGTTTTTT. V is TRBV6-1 and J is TRBJ1-4; no definite D call. With 3 bases removed from V and 8 bases from J, the gap between germline ends came to 16 bases. Germline CDR1 reads MNHNS; CDR2 reads SASEGT. The CDR3 has 15 amino acids.

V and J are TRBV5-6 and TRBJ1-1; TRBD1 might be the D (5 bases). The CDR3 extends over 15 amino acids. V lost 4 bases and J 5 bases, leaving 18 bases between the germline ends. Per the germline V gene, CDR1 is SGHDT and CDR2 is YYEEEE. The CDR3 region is CASSHADIGRTEAFF. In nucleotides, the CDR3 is TGTGCCAGCAGCCACGCGGACATCGGGAGGACTGAAGCTTTCTTT.

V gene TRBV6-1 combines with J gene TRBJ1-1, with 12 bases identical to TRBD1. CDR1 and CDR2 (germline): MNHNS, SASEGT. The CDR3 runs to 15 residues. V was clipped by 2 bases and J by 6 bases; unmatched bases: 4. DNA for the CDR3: TGTGCCAGCAGTGAAAGGGGACAGGGGGCCCCTGAAGCTTTCTTT. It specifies CASSERGQGAPEAFF.

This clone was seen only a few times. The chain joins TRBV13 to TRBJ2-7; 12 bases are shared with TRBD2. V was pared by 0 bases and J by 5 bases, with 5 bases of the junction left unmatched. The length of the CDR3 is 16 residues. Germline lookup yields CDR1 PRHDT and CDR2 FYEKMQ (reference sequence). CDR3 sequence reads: CASSLGLAGGPDEQYF. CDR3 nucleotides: TGTGCCAGCAGCTTAGGCCTAGCGGGGGGGCCGGACGAGCAGTACTTC.

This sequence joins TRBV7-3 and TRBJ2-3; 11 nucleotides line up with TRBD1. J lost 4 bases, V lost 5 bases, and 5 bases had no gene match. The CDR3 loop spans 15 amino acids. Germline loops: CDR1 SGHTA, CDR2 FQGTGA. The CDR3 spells CASSPTGQGADTQYF. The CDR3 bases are TGTGCCAGCAGCCCCACGGGACAGGGGGCAGATACGCAGTATTTT.

CDR3 coding DNA: TGTGCCTGGAGCCCCCGGGGGGGAGGCACCTACGAGCAGTACTTC. This translates into CAWSPRGGGTYEQYF. This chain links TRBV30 with TRBJ2-7; TRBD2 agrees at 8 bases. The V and J ends lost 3 bases and 2 bases, in that order; junction bases with no gene match: 9. CDR1 and CDR2 from the germline V gene are GTSNPN and SVGIG (reference sequence). The CDR3 sequence is 15 residues long.

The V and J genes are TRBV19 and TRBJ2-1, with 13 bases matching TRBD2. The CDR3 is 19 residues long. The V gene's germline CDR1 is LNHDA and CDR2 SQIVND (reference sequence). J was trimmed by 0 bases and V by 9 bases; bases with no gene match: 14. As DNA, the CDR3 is TGTGCCAGCGCCCCTGGGACTAGCGGGGCCTACAGCTCCTACAATGAGCAGTTCTTC. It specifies CASAPGTSGAYSSYNEQFF.

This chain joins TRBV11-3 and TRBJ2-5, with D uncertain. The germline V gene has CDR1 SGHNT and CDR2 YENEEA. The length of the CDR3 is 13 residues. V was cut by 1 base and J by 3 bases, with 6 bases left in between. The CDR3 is CASSLGTEETQYF. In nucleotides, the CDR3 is TGTGCCAGCAGCTTAGGCACAGAAGAGACCCAGTACTTC.

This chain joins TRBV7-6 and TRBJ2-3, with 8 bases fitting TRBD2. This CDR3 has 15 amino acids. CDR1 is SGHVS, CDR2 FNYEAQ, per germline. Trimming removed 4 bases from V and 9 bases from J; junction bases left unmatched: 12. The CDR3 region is CASSSSSGSWQTQYF. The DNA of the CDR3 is TGTGCCAGCAGCTCGTCGAGCGGGAGTTGGCAGACGCAGTATTTT.

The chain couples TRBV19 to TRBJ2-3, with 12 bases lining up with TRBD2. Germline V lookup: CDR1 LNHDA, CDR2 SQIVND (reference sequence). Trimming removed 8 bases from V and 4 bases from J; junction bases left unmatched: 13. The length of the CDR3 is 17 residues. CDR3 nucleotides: TGTGCCAGTTGGGGGCCTAGCGGGGGGGCCATGGCAGATACGCAGTATTTT. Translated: CASWGPSGGAMADTQYF.

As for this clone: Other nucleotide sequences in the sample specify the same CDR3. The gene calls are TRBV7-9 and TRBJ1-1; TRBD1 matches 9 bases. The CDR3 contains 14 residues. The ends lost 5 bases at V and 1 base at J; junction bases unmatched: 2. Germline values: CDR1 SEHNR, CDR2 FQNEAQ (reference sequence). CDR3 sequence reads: CASSLQGANTEAFF. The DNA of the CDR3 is TGTGCCAGCAGCCTACAGGGGGCGAACACTGAAGCTTTCTTT.

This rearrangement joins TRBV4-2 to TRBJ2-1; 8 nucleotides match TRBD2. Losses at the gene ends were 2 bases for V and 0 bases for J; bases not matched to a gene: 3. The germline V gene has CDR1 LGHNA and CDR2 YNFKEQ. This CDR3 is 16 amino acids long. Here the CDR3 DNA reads TGTGCCAGCAGCCAAACGGCGGGGGGCTCCTACAATGAGCAGTTCTTC. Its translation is CASSQTAGGSYNEQFF.

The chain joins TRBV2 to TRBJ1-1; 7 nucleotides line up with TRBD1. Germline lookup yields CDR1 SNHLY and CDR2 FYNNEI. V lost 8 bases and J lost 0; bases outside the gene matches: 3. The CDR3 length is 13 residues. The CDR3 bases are TGTGCCAGCCGGGGACAGATGAACACTGAAGCTTTCTTT. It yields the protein CASRGQMNTEAFF. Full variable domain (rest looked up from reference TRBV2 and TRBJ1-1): EPEVTQTPSHQVTQMGQEVILRCVPISNHLYFYWYRQILGQKVEFLVSFYNNEISEKSEIFDDQFSVERPDGSNFTLKIRSTKLEDSAMYFCASRGQMNTEAFFGQGTRLTVV.

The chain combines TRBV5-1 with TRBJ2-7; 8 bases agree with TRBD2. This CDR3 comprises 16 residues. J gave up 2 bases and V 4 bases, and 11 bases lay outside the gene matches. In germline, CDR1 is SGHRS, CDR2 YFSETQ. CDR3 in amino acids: CASSPLGGGIAYEQYF. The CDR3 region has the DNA TGCGCCAGCAGCCCGCTCGGGGGGGGGATCGCCTACGAGCAGTACTTC.

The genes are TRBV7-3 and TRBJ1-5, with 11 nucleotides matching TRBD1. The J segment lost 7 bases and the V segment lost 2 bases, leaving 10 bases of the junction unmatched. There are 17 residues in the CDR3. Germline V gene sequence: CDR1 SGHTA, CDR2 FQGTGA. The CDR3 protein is CASSLPTHRDRGQPQHF. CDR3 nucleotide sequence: TGTGCCAGCAGCTTACCAACACACCGGGACAGGGGGCAGCCCCAGCATTTT. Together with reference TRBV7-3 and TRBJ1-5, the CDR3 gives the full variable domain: GAGVSQTPSNKVTEKGKYVELRCDPISGHTALYWYRQSLGQGPEFLIYFQGTGAADDSGLPNDRFFAVRPEGSVSTLKIQRTERGDSAVYLCASSLPTHRDRGQPQHFGDGTRLSIL.

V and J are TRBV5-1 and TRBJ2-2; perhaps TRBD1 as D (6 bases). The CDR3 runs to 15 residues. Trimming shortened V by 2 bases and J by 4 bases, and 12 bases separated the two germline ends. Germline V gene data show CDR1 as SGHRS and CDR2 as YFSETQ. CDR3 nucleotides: TGCGCCAGCAGCTTTGACGGGACAACCACCGGGGAGCTGTTTTTT. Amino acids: CASSFDGTTTGELFF.

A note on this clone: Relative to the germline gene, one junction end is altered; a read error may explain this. CDR3 bases: TGTGCCAGCAGTGAAGCAGGACAGGGTGTTATCTTT. Amino acids: CASSEAGQGVIF. The rearrangement uses TRBV6-1 and TRBJ1-4; 8 bases map to TRBD1. This CDR3 comprises 12 residues. CDR1 and CDR2 (germline): MNHNS, SASEGT.

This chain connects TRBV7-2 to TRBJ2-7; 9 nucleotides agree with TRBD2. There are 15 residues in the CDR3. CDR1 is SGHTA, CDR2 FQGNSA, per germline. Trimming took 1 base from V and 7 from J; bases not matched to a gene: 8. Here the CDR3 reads CASSLVSGRYREQYF. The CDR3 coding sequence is TGTGCCAGCAGCTTAGTAAGCGGGAGGTATAGGGAGCAGTACTTC.

CDR3 DNA sequence: TGTGCCAGCACTGGGGTAGCGGGAGACCAAGAGACCCAGTACTTC. Translated: CASTGVAGDQETQYF. V is TRBV7-8 and J is TRBJ2-5; 9 nucleotides agree with TRBD2. CDR1 and CDR2 (germline): SGHVS, FQNEAQ. This CDR3 region has 15 residues. J was trimmed by 0 bases and V by 7 bases; bases with no gene match: 6.